The rows below give T cell receptor beta chains drawn from one sample of a study of T cell responses to AZD1222 COVID-19 vaccine. Assay: immunoSEQ multiplex PCR; the TCRdb copy retains only in-frame clones and omits some. Among about 92,000 clones, over 80% were seen once, and the ten largest hold around 8%. Sample: peripheral blood, taken on day 0 of AZD1222 vaccination. These receptors came from an adult in good health. The CDR3 runs from the conserved cysteine through the conserved F or W. D genes are given only for firm matches. Size is omitted from some rows. Given values are once, few, many or a class for expanded clones.

d_call,j_call,v_call,clone_size,cdr3_aa,cdr3_nt
-,TRBJ1-5,TRBV4-1,-,CASSRPKKPPNQPQHF,TGCGCCAGCAGCCGCCCAAAAAAGCCCCCGAATCAGCCCCAGCATTTT
-,TRBJ2-1,TRBV7-3,once,CASSLSSLSSYNEQFF,TGTGCCAGCAGCCTTTCTAGCTTGAGCTCCTACAATGAGCAGTTCTTC
-,TRBJ2-1,TRBV7-2,few,CASSLGLGPMEQFF,TGTGCCAGCAGCTTAGGGCTAGGGCCTATGGAGCAGTTCTTC
TRBD1,TRBJ1-2,TRBV11-2,-,CASSLDKDRGYPTF,TGTGCCAGCAGCTTAGATAAGGACAGGGGGTATCCCACCTTC
-,TRBJ2-7,TRBV2,few,CASKRDVNYEQYF,TGTGCCAGCAAAAGGGACGTCAACTACGAGCAGTACTTC
-,TRBJ1-5,TRBV15,-,CAIAETPRSNQPQHF,TGTGCCATAGCTGAGACCCCTAGGAGCAATCAGCCCCAGCATTTT
-,TRBJ2-7,TRBV6-5,-,CASSTSYEQYF,TGTGCCAGCAGTACAAGTTACGAGCAGTACTTC
-,TRBJ1-1,TRBV27,-,CASRTRGGHTEAFF,TGTGCCAGCAGGACTAGAGGGGGTCACACTGAAGCTTTCTTT
-,TRBJ2-7,TRBV11-2,-,CASSLSTGPYSYEQYF,TGTGCCAGCAGCTTAAGTACCGGGCCCTACTCCTACGAGCAGTACTTC
-,TRBJ2-1,TRBV12-3/TRBV12-4,-,CASTTLPYNEQFF,TGTGCCAGCACCACCCTTCCCTACAATGAGCAGTTCTTC
-,TRBJ1-1,TRBV29-1,-,CSVVRQANTEAFF,TGCAGCGTTGTGAGGCAGGCGAACACTGAAGCTTTCTTT
-,TRBJ2-2,TRBV19,-,CASSHGRTNTGELFF,TGTGCCAGTAGTCACGGACGGACGAACACCGGGGAGCTGTTTTTT
-,TRBJ1-1,TRBV5-1,-,CASSSWGGSENTEAFF,TGCGCCAGCAGCTCTTGGGGGGGCTCCGAGAACACTGAAGCTTTCTTT
-,TRBJ1-1,TRBV2,-,CARASLRARTEAFF,TGTGCCAGGGCCTCTCTTAGGGCGAGGACTGAAGCTTTCTTT
-,TRBJ2-7,TRBV21-1,-,CASSPAQAPIYEQYF,TGTGCCAGCAGCCCCGCCCAAGCGCCCATCTACGAGCAGTACTTC
-,TRBJ2-7,TRBV4-1,-,CASTSGQYDEQYF,TGCGCCAGCACCTCGGGCCAGTACGACGAGCAGTACTTC
TRBD1,TRBJ2-2,TRBV28,-,CASSPSTGGAGGELFF,TGTGCCAGCAGCCCCTCAACAGGGGGCGCAGGCGGGGAGCTGTTTTTT
-,TRBJ1-6,TRBV18,-,CASSPPLHTAHSPLHF,TGTGCCAGCTCACCACCCCTCCATACGGCTCATTCACCCCTCCACTTT
TRBD1,TRBJ1-1,TRBV7-3,-,CASSGGGFAEAFF,TGTGCCAGCAGCGGAGGGGGCTTTGCTGAAGCTTTCTTT
-,TRBJ1-1,TRBV2,few,CASSNQLGAFF,TGTGCCAGCAGTAACCAACTGGGAGCTTTCTTT
TRBD1,TRBJ1-1,TRBV7-9,-,CASSPRTGGPNTEAFF,TGTGCCAGCAGCCCACGGACAGGGGGCCCGAACACTGAAGCTTTCTTT
-,TRBJ1-5,TRBV11-2,-,CASSLDQPQPQHF,TGTGCCAGCAGCTTAGATCAACCCCAGCCCCAGCATTTT
-,TRBJ1-1,TRBV7-6,-,CASSTRNTEAFF,TGTGCCAGCAGCACGAGGAACACTGAAGCTTTCTTT
-,TRBJ2-7,TRBV27,once,CASSFRGESYEQYF,TGTGCCAGCAGTTTCAGGGGCGAGTCCTACGAGCAGTACTTC
TRBD1,TRBJ1-1,TRBV18,once,CASSPRQGDTEAFF,TGTGCCAGCTCACCTAGACAGGGCGACACTGAAGCTTTCTTT
-,TRBJ1-1,TRBV5-5,-,CASSPTWDLEAFF,TGTGCCAGCAGCCCTACCTGGGATCTTGAAGCTTTCTTT